This T cell receptor beta chain derives from a study of T cell repertoires in cytomegalovirus infection. Study in general: Both CMV infection and a matching HLA type were indicated by public TCR beta signatures. Study results and limitations: People with CMV and the relevant HLA were identified by cumulative public TCR beta family frequency. What dominated the ex vivo response were HLA-C-restricted CMV-specific TCR beta clonotypes.

TCRdb itself ran the reads through MiXCR, one entry per CDR3 protein. The table includes approximately 490,000 distinct CDR3 sequences, about 11% detected once. This clonotype has ten or more counts. What it recognizes is unknown. This CDR3 has 14 amino acids. Germline values: CDR1 ENHRY, CDR2 SYGVKD. V lost 2 bases to trimming and J lost 7 bases; unmatched junction nucleotides: 6. This sequence originates from a human donor in good health (CMV status not recorded). Some clones in this sample may be carry-over from other donors' samples. The sample taken for sequencing was PBMCs. The rearrangement uses TRBV10-3 and TRBJ1-2; 8 bases are shared with TRBD1. The CDR3 coding sequence is TGTGCCATCAGTGAGGGACAGGGTTATAGTGGCTACACCTTC. It yields the protein CAISEGQGYSGYTF.